What follows are 25 T cell receptor beta chains derived from one specimen sequenced in a study of blood T cells in healthy people across ages. PCR was performed a second time for roughly 7 to 12 cycles using a sample-barcoded 5' primer and a J-beta primer mix. TCRdb re-called the 5' RACE reads with MiXCR, one entry per CDR3 protein. Of some 550,000 distinct CDR3 sequences listed, around 48% are singletons. The sequencing sample was made of blood. The receptors were gathered from a man older than 75 in good health.

This chain joins TRBV20-1 and TRBJ1-5; D is unresolved. Germline V gene data show CDR1 as DFQATT and CDR2 as SNEGSKA (reference sequence). V lost 0 bases and J lost 5, with 17 bases in between. The CDR3 is made up of 16 amino acids. CDR3 sequence (DNA): TGCAGTGCTAGAGATCAGCGGGGTCATCGAGATCAGCCCCAGCATTTT. Translation: CSARDQRGHRDQPQHF.

This clonotype was seen a few times. This chain links TRBV7-9 with TRBJ1-2; D is unresolved. V lost 7 bases and J lost 2, with 11 bases in between. Per germline, CDR1 SEHNR and CDR2 FQNEAQ (reference sequence). The CDR3 runs to 13 residues. CDR3 protein: CASNPLGNYGYTF. The CDR3 DNA is TGTGCCAGCAACCCCCTAGGAAACTATGGCTACACCTTC. Looking up the rest from reference TRBV7-9 and TRBJ1-2 gives the full variable domain: DTGVSQNPRHKITKRGQNVTFRCDPISEHNRLYWYRQTLGQGPEFLTYFQNEAQLEKSRLLSDRFSAERPKGSFSTLEIQRTEQGDSAMYLCASNPLGNYGYTFGSGTRLTVV.

This chain links TRBV20-1 with TRBJ1-6; 8 bases map to TRBD1. The CDR3 spans 15 residues. Germline V gene lookup returns CDR1 DFQATT and CDR2 SNEGSKA (reference sequence). With 4 bases clipped from V and 3 bases from J, the junction kept 5 bases outside the gene matches. As DNA, the CDR3 is TGCAGTGCTACACAGGGGGAATACTATAATTCACCCCTCCACTTT. Protein product: CSATQGEYYNSPLHF.

The V call is TRBV7-9, the J call TRBJ2-4, with D tentatively TRBD2 (6 bases). Germline CDR1 is SEHNR and CDR2 is FQNEAQ (reference sequence). The length of the CDR3 is 13 residues. Trimming removed 5 bases from V and 6 bases from J, with 11 bases in between. The CDR3 nucleotides read TGTGCCAGCAGCGGAGGGCAGGGAAACATTCAGTACTTC. Translated, it gives CASSGGQGNIQYF.

About this clonotype itself: The junction shows a germline mismatch at one end, possibly a read error. The chain recombines TRBV7-2 with TRBJ2-7, with D maybe TRBD1 (5 bases). The CDR3 has 14 amino acids. In germline, CDR1 is SGHTA, CDR2 FQGNSA. Here the CDR3 reads CASSLEAGNYEEYF. As DNA, the CDR3 is TGTGCCAGCAGCTTAGAGGCAGGGAACTACGAGGAGTACTTC.

The gene calls are TRBV7-2 and TRBJ2-3; D gene ambiguous. The V end lost 3 bases, the J end lost 9 bases, and 13 bases lay between the germline ends. The CDR3 has 13 amino acids. Germline V gene data show CDR1 as SGHTA and CDR2 as FQGNSA. CDR3 in amino acids: CASSFPEVGTQYF. CDR3 bases: TGTGCCAGCAGCTTCCCTGAGGTGGGAACGCAGTATTTT.

The V and J genes are TRBV7-2 and TRBJ2-1; 10 nucleotides align to TRBD1. The V segment lost 8 bases and the J segment 7 bases; nucleotides outside the gene matches: 17. Germline assignment: CDR1 SGHTA and CDR2 FQGNSA. There are 17 residues in the CDR3. The CDR3 bases are TGTGCCAGCGGGAGATATGACCGGGACAGGGGATGGAATGAGCAGTTCTTC. Its protein is CASGRYDRDRGWNEQFF.

This clonotype was seen repeatedly, ten times or more. This chain's CDR3 is CASSLRAGPSYEQYF. In DNA, the CDR3 is TGTGCCAGCAGCTTAAGGGCGGGCCCCTCCTACGAGCAGTACTTC. The genes are TRBV7-3 and TRBJ2-7; TRBD2 might be the D (5 bases). With 1 base removed from V and 0 bases from J, the gap between germline ends came to 10 bases. Germline CDR1 and CDR2: SGHTA and FQGTGA. The CDR3 loop spans 15 amino acids. The entire variable domain, with the rest obtained from reference TRBV7-3 and TRBJ2-7, is as follows: GAGVSQTPSNKVTEKGKYVELRCDPISGHTALYWYRQSLGQGPEFLIYFQGTGAADDSGLPNDRFFAVRPEGSVSTLKIQRTERGDSAVYLCASSLRAGPSYEQYFGPGTRLTVT.

This chain joins TRBV9 and TRBJ2-1; TRBD2 matches 9 bases. Germline V CDR1 and CDR2: SGDLS, YYNGEE. The CDR3 is 16 residues long. J was trimmed by 7 bases and V by 0 bases; bases with no gene match: 8. The CDR3 sequence: CASSVGGSGSLNEQFF. The CDR3 nucleotides are TGTGCCAGCAGCGTAGGCGGTAGCGGGAGTCTAAATGAGCAGTTCTTC.

The chain couples TRBV24-1 to TRBJ2-3; the match to TRBD2 covers 8 bases. CDR1 and CDR2 (germline): KGHDR, SFDVKD. After removal of 7 bases from V and 0 bases from J, the junction contained 11 bases not matched to a gene. The CDR3 is 17 amino acids. The CDR3 reads CATSDGTSGASTDTQYF. The CDR3 bases are TGTGCCACCAGCGATGGCACTAGCGGAGCGAGCACAGATACGCAGTATTTT.

This clonotype was seen at least ten times. V and J are TRBV3-1 and TRBJ2-7; D gene unclear. The CDR3 covers 12 residues. Deletions cut 1 base from V and 3 bases from J, with 4 bases between. Germline CDR1 is LGHDT and CDR2 is YNNKEL (reference sequence). CDR3 sequence reads: CASSQAGYEQYF. CDR3 DNA sequence: TGTGCCAGCAGCCAAGCGGGCTACGAGCAGTACTTC.

The V and J genes are TRBV30 and TRBJ2-7, with D possibly TRBD1 on 6 matching bases. Trimming removed 3 bases from V and 6 bases from J, with 18 bases in between. This CDR3 has 14 amino acids. CDR1 and CDR2 from the germline V gene are GTSNPN and SVGIG (reference sequence). DNA of the CDR3: TGTGCCTGGAGCCCGGGACAAACGGTCGCCGAGCAGTACTTC. It translates to CAWSPGQTVAEQYF.

This clonotype appeared many times. The chain joins TRBV20-1 to TRBJ1-5, with TRBD1 matching 8 bases. CDR3 size: 16 residues. The germline V gene has CDR1 DFQATT and CDR2 SNEGSKA (reference sequence). Unmatched junction bases numbered 11, after V lost 3 bases and J lost 4 bases. The CDR3 DNA reads as TGCAGTGCTAGTACGTCGCAGGGGGCTAGAAATCAGCCCCAGCATTTT. This sequence encodes CSASTSQGARNQPQHF.

Here the CDR3 DNA reads TGCAGTGCTAGAAGAATTGGGACTAGCGGGAGGGAATCAAACAATGAGCAGTTCTTC. It translates to CSARRIGTSGRESNNEQFF. This sequence joins TRBV20-1 and TRBJ2-1; 16 bases are shared with TRBD2. J gave up 5 bases and V 2 bases, and 12 bases lay outside the gene matches. Germline CDR1 DFQATT, CDR2 SNEGSKA (reference sequence). CDR3 length: 19 amino acids.

This clonotype was detected a few times. The chain uses TRBV7-9 and TRBJ2-3; D is unclear. The V gene lost 5 bases and the J gene lost 1 base, with 10 bases spanning the gap. Per germline, CDR1 SEHNR and CDR2 FQNEAQ (reference sequence). There are 14 residues in the CDR3. The CDR3 sequence: CASSPLPGTDTQYF. CDR3 nucleotide sequence: TGTGCCAGCAGCCCCCTCCCTGGCACAGATACGCAGTATTTT.

The rearrangement uses TRBV29-1 and TRBJ2-3, with 10 nucleotides matching TRBD2. J was trimmed by 3 bases and V by 4 bases; bases with no gene match: 4. The CDR3 is 14 amino acids. The germline V gene encodes CDR1 SQVTM and CDR2 ANQGSEA. CDR3 sequence: CSVVLAGATDTQYF. DNA for the CDR3: TGCAGCGTTGTTCTAGCGGGAGCGACAGATACGCAGTATTTT.

This chain uses TRBV6-2 or TRBV6-3 with TRBJ2-1; 8 positions match TRBD2. The CDR3 covers 18 residues. The V gene's germline CDR1 is MNHEY and CDR2 SVGEGT. V shed 2 bases and J 0 bases; nucleotides not matched to a gene: 9. CDR3 in amino acids: CASSYPSTSGSSYNEQFF. The CDR3, as DNA: TGTGCCAGCAGTTACCCGAGTACTAGCGGCAGCTCCTACAATGAGCAGTTCTTC.

This clonotype showed up just a few times. This chain links TRBV7-2 with TRBJ2-5; D is unclear. CDR3 length: 15 amino acids. The germline gives CDR1 SGHTA, CDR2 FQGNSA. Trimming pared 0 bases from V and 2 bases from J, leaving 10 bases between. CDR3 nucleotides: TGTGCCAGCAGCTTAGCGCGTGACTTACAAGAGACCCAGTACTTC. Its protein product is CASSLARDLQETQYF.

The chain uses TRBV3-1 and TRBJ1-6; the D is unclear. V dropped 1 base and J dropped 8 bases, with 6 bases sitting between them. The V gene's germline CDR1 is LGHDT and CDR2 YNNKEL (reference sequence). The length of the CDR3 is 13 residues. The CDR3 region is CASSQVTDSPLHF. The CDR3 DNA follows: TGTGCCAGCAGCCAAGTCACCGATTCACCCCTCCACTTT.

This clonotype has at least ten counts. This chain links TRBV7-2 with TRBJ2-7; 7 positions match TRBD2. The germline V gene encodes CDR1 SGHTA and CDR2 FQGNSA. V gave up 1 base and J gave up 5 bases; unmatched junction bases: 2. The CDR3 runs to 13 residues. The CDR3 DNA reads TGTGCCAGCAGCTTAGTGGGAGGGAACGAGCAGTACTTC. Its protein product is CASSLVGGNEQYF.

This clonotype came up many times. This chain links TRBV20-1 with TRBJ2-7; either TRBD1 or TRBD2 may fit D (5 bases each). The CDR3 has 14 residues. CDR1 and CDR2 from the germline V gene are DFQATT and SNEGSKA (reference sequence). V was cut by 4 bases and J by 1 base, with 14 bases left in between. The CDR3 region is CSAMGREISYEQYF. As DNA, the CDR3 is TGCAGTGCTATGGGACGCGAAATATCCTACGAGCAGTACTTC.

A few counts support this clonotype. The chain employs TRBV6-2 or TRBV6-3 and TRBJ2-1, with TRBD2 identical over 14 bases. The V gene end was trimmed by 5 bases and the J gene end by 5 bases; junction bases not matched to a gene: 5. This CDR3 is 16 amino acids long. In germline, CDR1 is MNHEY, CDR2 SVGEGT. The CDR3 reads CASSKQGLAGDNEQFF. The CDR3 region has the DNA TGTGCCAGCAGTAAGCAGGGACTAGCGGGAGACAATGAGCAGTTCTTC.

The rearrangement links TRBV28 to TRBJ2-1; 15 bases match TRBD2. The CDR3 is made up of 19 amino acids. Germline trimming cut 2 bases from V and 7 bases from J; bases unmatched to any gene: 12. Looked up from germline, CDR1 is MDHEN and CDR2 is SYDVKM. CDR3 in amino acids: CASSLIGLAGGPGDNEQFF. The CDR3 nucleotides read TGTGCCAGCAGTTTAATAGGACTAGCGGGAGGGCCGGGGGATAATGAGCAGTTCTTC.

A note on this clonotype: Possible read error: a much larger clone is one base away. The V and J genes are TRBV6-6 and TRBJ1-2, with unresolved D. CDR3 length: 13 amino acids. Per germline, CDR1 MNHNY and CDR2 SVGAGI (reference sequence). In DNA form, the CDR3 reads TGTACCAGCAGTTACGGGGTCGGCGGGGGCTACACCTTC. It is translated as CTSSYGVGGGYTF.

This rearrangement joins TRBV3-1 to TRBJ1-2; no firm D call. This CDR3 is 12 amino acids long. With 0 bases removed from V and 8 bases from J, the gap between germline ends came to 7 bases. The germline V gene has CDR1 LGHDT and CDR2 YNNKEL (reference sequence). The chain's CDR3 is CASSQDVRGYTF. The DNA of the CDR3 is TGTGCCAGCAGCCAAGATGTGAGGGGCTACACCTTC.